This T cell receptor (beta chain) was identified in a study of blood T cells in healthy people across ages (dated by TCRdb to the mid-2010s). A note on the overall study: In model experiments, template switching captured about one uniquely barcoded TCR beta cDNA molecule for every two T cells. Age-related changes in TCR beta repertoire diversity were measured in the study by deep sequencing normalized with unique cDNA molecular identifiers. For two donors (one aged 18 to 29 and one aged 80 or older), the study analyzed two additional independent replicas of 1 million unique cDNA reads from the same blood draw. The donors were split into four age groups: young (average approximately 16 years), middle-aged (roughly 42), aged (62) and long-lived (under 90).

The library was obtained by 5' RACE. The reads were generated on an Illumina HiSeq 2500. A second roughly 6 to 11 cycle PCR used a sample-barcoded 5' primer and a J-beta primer mix. Each TCR beta cDNA molecule received a unique molecular identifier from a template-switch 5' adaptor carrying 12 random nucleotides. At least 2.5 million CDR3-containing paired-end reads were obtained from each sample. First-strand cDNA was synthesized from all RNA with the Mint cDNA synthesis kit, primed by a TRBC-specific oligonucleotide. All cDNA was treated with uracil-DNA glycosylase and then went through a first 18-cycle PCR with the universal primers M1SS and BC2_uni_R. Under the source paper's analysis protocol: For normalization, 1 million high-quality reads, each with a distinct molecular identifier, were randomly selected from each sample. Reads with shared molecular identifiers were discarded instead of being binned into consensus sequences. MiTCR, run with a Q25 quality threshold and the strictest error-elimination algorithm, handled CDR3 identification, clonotype clustering and error correction. A nonparametric unseen species model using Euler transformation provided a lower-bound estimate of total TCR beta diversity. The public reads were run again by TCRdb, first through fastp at Q25 and then through MiXCR, and only productive beta chains were kept. Rows with a matching CDR3 protein are joined into one entry that keeps the most common DNA and genes. In this record, the V and J calls reflect TCRdb's handling and not the investigators' own analysis. This sample comprises roughly 800,000 distinct CDR3 sequences, roughly 25% of them detected only once. The ten largest clones add up to roughly 3.8% of the sample.

The investigation overall reported the following: As age increased, observed TCR beta diversity per million T cells dropped in a roughly linear way, and a significant reduction was already evident by age around 41. There was a strong correlation between observed TCR beta diversity and the percentage of naive T cells measured by flow cytometry. Donor CMV infection status was unknown, potentially confounding age-related changes in expanded clonotypes. Bulk unsorted PBMC profiling prevented conclusive comparison of naive and antigen-experienced compartments. Compared with the aged group, the long-lived group had more naive CD4+ T cells, fewer expanded clones and increased TCR diversity, a pattern suggesting age selection. Estimates of total diversity from one million sequenced T cells were regarded as lower bounds and underestimates.

Systemically healthy Caucasian individuals from Russia, over 30 in total and aged roughly 6 to 100 years, were included as donors. Each donor gave ten milliliters of peripheral blood, drawn into EDTA-treated Vacutainer tubes. Ficoll-Paque density-gradient centrifugation was used to isolate PBMCs, with at least 6 million obtained per sample. Trizol reagent was used to extract total RNA from PBMCs, with at least 6 micrograms per sample. The percentages of naive CD45RAhigh/CD27high T cells were determined by flow cytometry on a PBMC aliquot from every donor. Only a few counts were recorded for this clonotype. Its antigen is currently not known. No much larger clone exists at a distance of one base, and base qualities are not known. V is reduced by 5 bases and J by 12 bases, leaving a spacing of 11 bases between them. Inclusive of the bounding cysteine and phenylalanine, the CDR3 is 11 residues long. This entry keeps only the CDR3 DNA: 33 bases, framed from base 1. CDR1 and CDR2 are drawn from the germline V gene (reference sequence): SEHNR, FQNEAQ.

This sample also appeared in a second study, on T cells of mothers and their children. As that second paper reports: Nine systemically healthy Caucasian individuals served as donors, namely three mothers together with their six children. cDNA synthesis used all of the extracted RNA, with roughly 1.6 ug of RNA in each 15 ul reaction. Sample barcodes and 2-4 random nucleotides were added via the M1S primer in the second PCR. Each mother yielded over 8.5 million TCR beta CDR3 reads and each child some 3 million reads. Thymic selection shapes the output of TCR recombination in a similar way in related and unrelated pairs, and inherited differences have a minor effect. Normalized repertoire overlap was always found to be slightly, but never significantly, higher in related mother-child pairs than in unrelated mother-child pairs. No persistent microchimeric T cell clones were found, with a detection sensitivity of approximately 94 clones per million clonotypes. The study used deep NGS to compare TCR beta repertoires of mothers and children, seeking features distinguishing related mother-child pairs from unrelated individuals. Mothers averaged roughly 40 +/- 4 years of age and children averaged around 10 +/- 4 years. After adapter ligation with NEBNext reagents, the libraries were sequenced on Illumina HiSeq 2000 with 100+100 nt paired-end reads. To prevent cross-contamination, the mother and child libraries were prepared a month apart and were sequenced in separate runs. Between about 500,000 and 2,100,000 distinct TCR beta clonotypes were identified per donor. Naive TCR beta clonotypes were estimated from low-frequency clonotypes matched to each donor's FACS-determined naive share, without sorting.

The sequenced material came from blood. The source is a boy under 18 in good health. The chain couples TRBV7-9 to TRBJ2-1; TRBD2 is possibly the D segment (6 matching bases). CDR3 protein: CASSPGDPQFF. The DNA sequence is given as TGTGCCAGCAGCCCGGGGGACCCGCAGTTCTTC. When the CDR3 is completed using the reference TRBV7-9 and TRBJ2-1 genes on either side, the full variable domain is DTGVSQNPRHKITKRGQNVTFRCDPISEHNRLYWYRQTLGQGPEFLTYFQNEAQLEKSRLLSDRFSAERPKGSFSTLEIQRTEQGDSAMYLCASSPGDPQFFGPGTRLTVL.